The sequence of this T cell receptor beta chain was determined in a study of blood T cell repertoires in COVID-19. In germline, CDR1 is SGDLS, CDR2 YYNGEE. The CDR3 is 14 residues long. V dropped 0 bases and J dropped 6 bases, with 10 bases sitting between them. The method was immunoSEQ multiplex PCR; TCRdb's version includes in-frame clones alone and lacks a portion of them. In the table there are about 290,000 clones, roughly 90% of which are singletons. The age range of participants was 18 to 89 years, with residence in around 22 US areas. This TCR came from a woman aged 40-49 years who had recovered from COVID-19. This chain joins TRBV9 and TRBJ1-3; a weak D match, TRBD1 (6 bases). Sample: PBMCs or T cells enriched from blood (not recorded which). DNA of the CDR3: TGTGCCAGCAGCGTAGTAGCAGGGGAAAACACCATATATTTT. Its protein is CASSVVAGENTIYF. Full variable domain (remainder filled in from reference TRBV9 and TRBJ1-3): DSGVTQTPKHLITATGQRVTLRCSPRSGDLSVYWYQQSLDQGLQFLIQYYNGEERAKGNILERFSAQQFPDLHSELNLSSLELGDSALYFCASSVVAGENTIYFGEGSWLTVV.